The text below deals with one TCR beta chain. Its antigen is not known. The sample belongs to a study of response to subunit inactivated influenza vaccine. V dropped 4 bases and J dropped 0 bases, with 17 bases sitting between them. This CDR3 region has 17 residues. Germline lookup yields CDR1 SGHRS and CDR2 YFSETQ. Notes on the study in general: Authors suggested that a seasonal influenza vaccination recruits few new T cells each time.

In TCRdb, the RT-PCR reads were re-called with MiXCR into one record per CDR3 protein. Counted here are roughly 700,000 distinct CDR3 sequences, roughly 14% occurring once; the ten biggest clones make up around 7.3%. The sequence derives from a man aged 50 to 59 who received an inactivated influenza vaccine. J is TRBJ2-4 and V is TRBV5-1; TRBD2 is a possible D gene (5 bases). This specimen consisted of PBMCs from blood, obtained around 14 days before vaccination. CDR3 protein: CASSRRERQIAKNIQYF. The CDR3 DNA is TGCGCCAGCAGCCGACGAGAGCGGCAGATAGCCAAAAACATTCAGTACTTC. Complete variable domain (other parts from reference TRBV5-1 and TRBJ2-4): KAGVTQTPRYLIKTRGQQVTLSCSPISGHRSVSWYQQTPGQGLQFLFEYFSETQRNKGNFPGRFSGRQFSNSRSEMNVSTLELGDSALYLCASSRRERQIAKNIQYFGAGTRLSVL.